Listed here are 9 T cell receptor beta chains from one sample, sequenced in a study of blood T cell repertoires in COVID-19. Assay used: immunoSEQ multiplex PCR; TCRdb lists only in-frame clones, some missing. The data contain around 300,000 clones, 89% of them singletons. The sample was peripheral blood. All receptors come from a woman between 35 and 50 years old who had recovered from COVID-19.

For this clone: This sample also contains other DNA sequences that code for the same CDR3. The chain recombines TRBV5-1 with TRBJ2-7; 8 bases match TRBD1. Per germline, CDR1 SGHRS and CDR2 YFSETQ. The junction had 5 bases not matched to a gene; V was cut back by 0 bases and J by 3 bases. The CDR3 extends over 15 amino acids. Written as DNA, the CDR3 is TGCGCCAGCAGCTTGGCCGGGACAGGAGGCTACGAGCAGTACTTC. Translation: CASSLAGTGGYEQYF.

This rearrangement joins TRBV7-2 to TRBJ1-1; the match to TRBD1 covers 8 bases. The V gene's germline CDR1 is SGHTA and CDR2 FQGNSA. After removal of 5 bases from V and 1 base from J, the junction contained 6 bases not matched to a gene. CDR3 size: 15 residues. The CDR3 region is CASSPNGQGNTEAFF. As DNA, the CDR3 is TGTGCCAGCAGCCCCAACGGACAGGGGAACACTGAAGCTTTCTTT.

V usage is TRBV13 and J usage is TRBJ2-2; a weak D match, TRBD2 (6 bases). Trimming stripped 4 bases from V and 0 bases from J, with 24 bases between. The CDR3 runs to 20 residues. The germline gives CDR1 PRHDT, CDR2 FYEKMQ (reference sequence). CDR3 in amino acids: CASSSKWVGGAHTNTGELFF. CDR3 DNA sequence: TGTGCCAGCAGCTCCAAATGGGTGGGAGGAGCCCACACGAACACCGGGGAGCTGTTTTTT.

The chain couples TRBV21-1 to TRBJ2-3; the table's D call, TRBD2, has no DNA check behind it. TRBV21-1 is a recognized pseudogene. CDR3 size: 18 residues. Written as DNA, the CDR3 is TGTGCCAGCAGCAAACTAGTGGGACGGCGGGACCAAACAGATACGCAGTATTTT. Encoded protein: CASSKLVGRRDQTDTQYF.

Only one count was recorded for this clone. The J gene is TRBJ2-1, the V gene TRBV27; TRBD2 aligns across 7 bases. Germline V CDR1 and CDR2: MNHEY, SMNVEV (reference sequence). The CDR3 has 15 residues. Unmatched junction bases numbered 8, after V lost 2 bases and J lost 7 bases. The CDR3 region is CASSLRLAAGNEQFF. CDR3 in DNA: TGTGCCAGCAGTTTACGGCTAGCGGCAGGTAATGAGCAGTTCTTC.

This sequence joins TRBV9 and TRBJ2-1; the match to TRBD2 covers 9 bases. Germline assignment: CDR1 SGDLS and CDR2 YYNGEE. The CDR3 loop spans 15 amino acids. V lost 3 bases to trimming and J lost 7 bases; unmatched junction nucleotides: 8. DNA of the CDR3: TGTGCCAGCAGCGCCCTGCTAGCGGGGTTTAATGAGCAGTTCTTC. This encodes CASSALLAGFNEQFF.

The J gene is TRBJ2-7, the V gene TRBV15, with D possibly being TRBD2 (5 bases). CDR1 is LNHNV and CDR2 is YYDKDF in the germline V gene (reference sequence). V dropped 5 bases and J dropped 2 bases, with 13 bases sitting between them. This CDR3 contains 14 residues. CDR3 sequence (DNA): TGTGCCACCAGCCCGTCGGGGAGTGCCTACGAGCAGTACTTC. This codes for CATSPSGSAYEQYF.

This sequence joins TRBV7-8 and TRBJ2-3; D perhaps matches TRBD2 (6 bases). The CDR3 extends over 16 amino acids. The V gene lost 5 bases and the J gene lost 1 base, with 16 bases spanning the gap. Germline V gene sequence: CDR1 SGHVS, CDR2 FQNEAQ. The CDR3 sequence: CASSARGAGGTDTQYF. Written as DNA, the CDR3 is TGTGCCAGCAGCGCCCGGGGAGCGGGTGGCACAGATACGCAGTATTTT.

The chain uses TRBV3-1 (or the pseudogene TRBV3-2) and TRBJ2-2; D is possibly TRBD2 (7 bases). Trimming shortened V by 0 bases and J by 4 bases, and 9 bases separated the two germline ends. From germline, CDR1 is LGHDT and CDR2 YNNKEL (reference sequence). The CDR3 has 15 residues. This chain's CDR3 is CASSQEGGGTGELFF. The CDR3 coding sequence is TGTGCCAGCAGCCAAGAGGGAGGGGGCACCGGGGAGCTGTTTTTT.